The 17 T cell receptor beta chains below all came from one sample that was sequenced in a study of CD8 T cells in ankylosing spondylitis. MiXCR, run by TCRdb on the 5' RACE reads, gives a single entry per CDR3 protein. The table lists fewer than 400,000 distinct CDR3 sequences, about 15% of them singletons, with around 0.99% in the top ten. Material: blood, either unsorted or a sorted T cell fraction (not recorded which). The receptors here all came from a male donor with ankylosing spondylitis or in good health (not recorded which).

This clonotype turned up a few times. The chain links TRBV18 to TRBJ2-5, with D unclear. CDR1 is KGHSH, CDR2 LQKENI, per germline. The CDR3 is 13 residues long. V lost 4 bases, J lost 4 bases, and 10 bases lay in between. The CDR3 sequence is CASSRGNGETQYF. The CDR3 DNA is TGTGCCAGCTCACGTGGAAATGGAGAGACCCAGTACTTC.

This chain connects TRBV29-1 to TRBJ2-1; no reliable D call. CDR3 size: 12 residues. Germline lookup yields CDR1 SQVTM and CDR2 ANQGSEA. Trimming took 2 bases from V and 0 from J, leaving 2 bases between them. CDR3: CSVELSYNEQFF. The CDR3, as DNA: TGCAGCGTTGAACTCTCCTACAATGAGCAGTTCTTC.

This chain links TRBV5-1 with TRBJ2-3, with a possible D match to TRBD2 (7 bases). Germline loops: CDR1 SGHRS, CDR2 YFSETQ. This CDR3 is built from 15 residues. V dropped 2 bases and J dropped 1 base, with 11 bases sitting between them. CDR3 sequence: CASSFNGGRTDTQYF. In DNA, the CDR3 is TGCGCCAGCAGCTTTAACGGGGGGCGCACAGATACGCAGTATTTT.

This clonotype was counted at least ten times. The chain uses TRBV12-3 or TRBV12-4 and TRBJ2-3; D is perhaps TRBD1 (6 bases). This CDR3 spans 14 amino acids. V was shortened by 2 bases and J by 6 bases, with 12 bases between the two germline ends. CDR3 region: CASSLRATGDTQYF. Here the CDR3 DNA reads TGTGCCAGCAGTTTAAGGGCAACAGGGGATACGCAGTATTTT.

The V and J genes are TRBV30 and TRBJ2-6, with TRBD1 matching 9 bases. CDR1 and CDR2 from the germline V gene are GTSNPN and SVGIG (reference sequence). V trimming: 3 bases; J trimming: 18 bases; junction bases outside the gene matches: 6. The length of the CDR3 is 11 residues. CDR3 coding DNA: TGTGCCTGGAGCAGGGACAGGGAAGAGACTTTC. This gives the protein CAWSRDREETF.

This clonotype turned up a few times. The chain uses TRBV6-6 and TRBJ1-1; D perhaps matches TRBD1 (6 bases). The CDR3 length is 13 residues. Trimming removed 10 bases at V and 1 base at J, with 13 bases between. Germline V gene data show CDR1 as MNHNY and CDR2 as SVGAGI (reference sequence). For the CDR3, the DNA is TGTGCCACCACGGGACAAACGAACACTGAAGCTTTCTTT. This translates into CATTGQTNTEAFF.

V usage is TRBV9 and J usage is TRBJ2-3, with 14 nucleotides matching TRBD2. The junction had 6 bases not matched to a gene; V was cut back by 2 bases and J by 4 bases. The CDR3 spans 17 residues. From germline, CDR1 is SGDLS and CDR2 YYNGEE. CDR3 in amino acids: CASSVGTSGSASDTQYF. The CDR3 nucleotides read TGTGCCAGCAGCGTCGGGACTAGCGGGAGTGCGTCAGATACGCAGTATTTT.

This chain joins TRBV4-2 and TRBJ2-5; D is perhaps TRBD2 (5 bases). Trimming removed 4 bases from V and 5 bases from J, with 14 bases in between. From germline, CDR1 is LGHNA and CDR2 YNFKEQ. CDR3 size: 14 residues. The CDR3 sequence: CASSPARGLETQYF. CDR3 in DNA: TGTGCCAGCAGCCCCGCCCGGGGTTTGGAGACCCAGTACTTC.

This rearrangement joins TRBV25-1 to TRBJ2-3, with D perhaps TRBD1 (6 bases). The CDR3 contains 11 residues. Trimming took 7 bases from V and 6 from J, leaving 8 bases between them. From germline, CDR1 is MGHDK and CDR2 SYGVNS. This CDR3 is CASNREDTQYF. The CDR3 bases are TGTGCCAGCAACAGGGAGGATACGCAGTATTTT.

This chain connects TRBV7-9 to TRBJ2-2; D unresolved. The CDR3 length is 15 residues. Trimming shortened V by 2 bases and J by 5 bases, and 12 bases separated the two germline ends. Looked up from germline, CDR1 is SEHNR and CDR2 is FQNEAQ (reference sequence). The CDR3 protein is CASSLPAGRTGELFF. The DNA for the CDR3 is TGTGCCAGCAGCTTACCGGCAGGCAGGACCGGGGAGCTGTTTTTT.

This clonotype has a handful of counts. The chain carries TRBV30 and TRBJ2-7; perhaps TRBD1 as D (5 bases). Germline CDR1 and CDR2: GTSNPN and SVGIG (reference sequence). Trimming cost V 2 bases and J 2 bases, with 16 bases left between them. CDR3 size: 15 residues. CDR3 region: CAWSPLNRFTYEQYF. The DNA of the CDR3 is TGTGCCTGGAGTCCCTTAAACAGGTTTACCTACGAGCAGTACTTC.

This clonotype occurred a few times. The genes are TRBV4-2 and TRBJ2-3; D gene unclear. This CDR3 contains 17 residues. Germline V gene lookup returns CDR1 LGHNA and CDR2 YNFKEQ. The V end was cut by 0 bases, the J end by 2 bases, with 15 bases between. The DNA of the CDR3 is TGTGCCAGCAGCCAAGATGCAGCACGGTCCCTCACAGATACGCAGTATTTT. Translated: CASSQDAARSLTDTQYF.

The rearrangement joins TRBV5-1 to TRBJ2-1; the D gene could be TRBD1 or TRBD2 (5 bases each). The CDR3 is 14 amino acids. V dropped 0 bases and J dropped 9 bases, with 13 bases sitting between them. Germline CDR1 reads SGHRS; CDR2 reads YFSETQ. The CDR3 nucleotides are TGCGCCAGCAGCTTGGGGGACCTCAGGGTTGAGCAGTTCTTC. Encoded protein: CASSLGDLRVEQFF.

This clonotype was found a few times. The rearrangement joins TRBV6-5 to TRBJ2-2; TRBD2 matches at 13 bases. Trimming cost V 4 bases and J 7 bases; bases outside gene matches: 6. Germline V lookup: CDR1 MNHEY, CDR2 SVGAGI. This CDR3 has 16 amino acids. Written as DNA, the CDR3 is TGTGCCAGCAGTTCACTAGCGGGGGGGCCGATCGGGGAGCTGTTTTTT. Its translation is CASSSLAGGPIGELFF.

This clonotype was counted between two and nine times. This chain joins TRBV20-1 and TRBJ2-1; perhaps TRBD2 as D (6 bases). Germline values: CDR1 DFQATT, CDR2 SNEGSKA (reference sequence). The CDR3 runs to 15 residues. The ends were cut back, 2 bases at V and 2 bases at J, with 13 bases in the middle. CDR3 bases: TGCAGTGCTAGAAAAGGCGGGATTGCCTACAATGAGCAGTTCTTC. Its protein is CSARKGGIAYNEQFF.

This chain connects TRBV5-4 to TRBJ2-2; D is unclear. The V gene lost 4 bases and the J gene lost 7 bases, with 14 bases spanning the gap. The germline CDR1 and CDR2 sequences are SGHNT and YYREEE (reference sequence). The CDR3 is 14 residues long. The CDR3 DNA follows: TGTGCCAGCAGCCCCGGGCTCCTCAGCGGGGAGCTGTTTTTT. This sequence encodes CASSPGLLSGELFF.

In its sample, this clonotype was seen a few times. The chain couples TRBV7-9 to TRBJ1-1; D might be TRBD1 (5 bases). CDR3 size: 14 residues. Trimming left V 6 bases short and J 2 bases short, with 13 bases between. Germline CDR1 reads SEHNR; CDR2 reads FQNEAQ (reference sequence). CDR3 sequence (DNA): TGTGCCAGCAGACCGACAGCCTTTAACACTGAAGCTTTCTTT. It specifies CASRPTAFNTEAFF.